Given below is one T cell receptor (beta chain) in context. This specimen belongs to a study of blood T cell repertoires in COVID-19. Produced via immunoSEQ multiplex PCR; TCRdb's table is partial and in-frame only. Here the sample spans around 250,000 clones, around 89% being singletons. V lost 1 base and J 2 bases, leaving 12 bases between the germline ends. The germline CDR1 and CDR2 sequences are LGHNA and YNFKEQ. The CDR3 spans 16 residues. The chain has TRBV4-2 and TRBJ1-5; weak D call: TRBD1 (5 bases). The TCR sequence derives from a man in his fifties or sixties who had been exposed to COVID-19. The sample comprised PBMCs or T cells enriched from blood (not recorded which). This CDR3 reads CASSQGYRYGNQPQHF. As DNA, the CDR3 is TGTGCCAGCAGCCAAGGGTACAGGTATGGCAATCAGCCCCAGCATTTT.